The 21 T cell receptor beta chains below were found in one sample sequenced in a study of regulatory T cells in long-lasting Graves disease. This sample's time point: persistent/refractory GD, antithyroid drugs over 5 years with positive TRAb. PBMC-derived RNA was used for the TCR library. Relying on iRepertoire HTBI primers and Arm-PCR of CDR3 regions, the team built TCR beta libraries. MiXCR, applied by TCRdb to the multiplex PCR reads, yields one record per CDR3 protein. The sample carries about 400,000 distinct CDR3 sequences, less than 25% recorded once. Sequencing was performed on peripheral blood mononuclear cells (PBMCs), taken when the disease was refractory, from a patient treated with antithyroid drugs. Receptors were obtained from a female donor with Graves disease.

The sample holds many counts of this clonotype. This sequence joins TRBV20-1 and TRBJ2-7; 7 bases are shared with TRBD2. The CDR3 length is 14 residues. The germline V gene has CDR1 DFQATT and CDR2 SNEGSKA (reference sequence). V shed 1 base and J 4 bases; nucleotides not matched to a gene: 7. The CDR3 bases are TGCAGTGCTAGAGGGGTGCGGGAGTCATACGAGCAGTACTTC. This codes for CSARGVRESYEQYF.

This clonotype showed up just a few times. The rearrangement joins TRBV29-1 to TRBJ2-5, with D maybe TRBD1 (6 bases). CDR1 and CDR2 from the germline V gene are SQVTM and ANQGSEA. The CDR3 is 13 amino acids. V was shortened by 6 bases and J by 0 bases, with 11 bases between the two germline ends. This chain's CDR3 is CSVPGADQETQYF. The CDR3 DNA sequence: TGCAGCGTCCCAGGGGCAGACCAAGAGACCCAGTACTTC.

This chain uses TRBV5-1 with TRBJ2-7; 11 bases are a match to TRBD2. V was clipped by 4 bases and J by 3 bases; unmatched bases: 12. CDR3 length: 17 residues. In germline, CDR1 is SGHRS, CDR2 YFSETQ. As DNA, the CDR3 is TGCGCCAGCAGCCCCGGGACTAGCGGAACTAGGGGCTACGAGCAGTACTTC. It is translated as CASSPGTSGTRGYEQYF.

This clonotype was observed a few times. This chain links TRBV30 with TRBJ1-5; D unresolved. The CDR3 loop spans 12 amino acids. The germline V gene has CDR1 GTSNPN and CDR2 SVGIG (reference sequence). Trimming stripped 3 bases from V and 6 bases from J, with 9 bases between. The CDR3 bases are TGTGCCTGGAGCGCAGATGGTCAGCCCCAGCATTTT. Translation gives CAWSADGQPQHF. Full variable domain (missing parts from reference TRBV30 and TRBJ1-5): SQTIHQWPATLVQPVGSPLSLECTVEGTSNPNLYWYRQAAGRGLQLLFYSVGIGQISSEVPQNLSASRPQDRQFILSSKKLLLSDSGFYLCAWSADGQPQHFGDGTRLSIL.

This clonotype was observed at least ten times. The gene calls are TRBV27 and TRBJ1-1; 12 nucleotides align to TRBD1. The V segment lost 4 bases and the J segment 5 bases; nucleotides outside the gene matches: 8. The CDR3 totals 16 residues. Germline CDR1 is MNHEY and CDR2 is SMNVEV (reference sequence). The CDR3 spells CASSYTGTGGATEAFF. CDR3 bases: TGTGCCAGCAGTTACACCGGGACAGGGGGCGCAACTGAAGCTTTCTTT.

CDR3 in amino acids: CSVEDLTLQETQYF. In nucleotides, the CDR3 is TGCAGCGTTGAAGATTTGACACTTCAAGAGACCCAGTACTTC. This chain joins TRBV29-1 and TRBJ2-5; D unclear. Germline CDR1 and CDR2: SQVTM and ANQGSEA. The CDR3 runs 14 residues. The V end was cut by 0 bases, the J end by 2 bases, with 10 bases between.

The chain carries TRBV6-5 and TRBJ1-2; TRBD1 might be the D (5 bases). The CDR3 contains 17 residues. The V end lost 0 bases, the J end lost 4 bases, and 18 bases lay between the germline ends. CDR1 is MNHEY, CDR2 SVGAGI, per germline. The CDR3 DNA reads as TGTGCCAGCAGTTACTCTGGGGGACCGAAAACGAGCTATGGCTACACCTTC. Translating it yields CASSYSGGPKTSYGYTF.

The sample holds many counts of this clonotype. This chain connects TRBV5-1 to TRBJ2-1; TRBD2 matches at 7 bases. There are 14 residues in the CDR3. J gave up 5 bases and V 6 bases, and 8 bases lay outside the gene matches. The germline CDR1 and CDR2 sequences are SGHRS and YFSETQ. CDR3 sequence reads: CASTQLATNNEQFF. The CDR3 DNA sequence: TGCGCCAGCACCCAACTAGCGACCAACAATGAGCAGTTCTTC. The whole variable domain, remainder taken from reference TRBV5-1 and TRBJ2-1, is KAGVTQTPRYLIKTRGQQVTLSCSPISGHRSVSWYQQTPGQGLQFLFEYFSETQRNKGNFPGRFSGRQFSNSRSEMNVSTLELGDSALYLCASTQLATNNEQFFGPGTRLTVL.

The chain couples TRBV28 to TRBJ2-7, with TRBD1 matching over 10 bases. Looked up from germline, CDR1 is MDHEN and CDR2 is SYDVKM. The CDR3 is 16 amino acids. J lost 1 base, V lost 6 bases, and 9 bases had no gene match. CDR3 amino acids: CASRGTGEPRSYEQYF. For the CDR3, the DNA is TGTGCCAGCAGGGGGACAGGGGAACCAAGGTCCTACGAGCAGTACTTC.

This clonotype was picked up many times. V usage is TRBV6-5 and J usage is TRBJ2-5; D ambiguous. From germline, CDR1 is MNHEY and CDR2 SVGAGI. The CDR3 extends over 14 amino acids. V dropped 0 bases and J dropped 1 base, with 6 bases sitting between them. Written as DNA, the CDR3 is TGTGCCAGCAGTTACTCCGCCAGCCAAGAGACCCAGTACTTC. Protein product: CASSYSASQETQYF.

The table lists this clonotype with many counts. This chain connects TRBV6-5 to TRBJ2-7, with 8 nucleotides matching TRBD1. Trimming at V came to 0 bases and at J to 0 bases, leaving 7 bases not matched to a gene. Germline V lookup: CDR1 MNHEY, CDR2 SVGAGI. This CDR3 comprises 17 residues. CDR3 residues: CASSYSPWDRSSYEQYF. For the CDR3, the DNA is TGTGCCAGCAGTTACTCCCCCTGGGACAGGAGCTCCTACGAGCAGTACTTC.

This chain joins TRBV4-2 and TRBJ2-7, with 7 bases fitting TRBD1. The CDR3 has 16 residues. Unmatched junction bases numbered 9, after V lost 4 bases and J lost 0 bases. Per germline, CDR1 LGHNA and CDR2 YNFKEQ. CDR3: CASSPLGQIDSYEQYF. The CDR3 DNA follows: TGTGCCAGCAGCCCACTGGGACAGATCGACTCCTACGAGCAGTACTTC.

The chain uses TRBV11-2 and TRBJ1-5; D gene uncertain. The CDR3 runs 15 residues. V was pared by 0 bases and J by 2 bases, with 8 bases between. Germline V gene data show CDR1 as SGHAT and CDR2 as FQNNGV. The CDR3 DNA reads TGTGCCAGCAGCTTAGATGGATATGGCAATCAGCCCCAGCATTTT. Its protein product is CASSLDGYGNQPQHF.

This clonotype showed up just a few times. The gene calls are TRBV29-1 and TRBJ1-2; D remains ambiguous. Germline V lookup: CDR1 SQVTM, CDR2 ANQGSEA. V shed 5 bases and J shed 4 bases, with 11 bases lying between them. This CDR3 region has 12 residues. The CDR3 here is CSVSHGSYGYTF. The CDR3 nucleotides read TGCAGCGTTAGTCACGGATCCTATGGCTACACCTTC. The full variable domain, completed using reference TRBV29-1 and TRBJ1-2, is SAVISQKPSRDICQRGTSLTIQCQVDSQVTMMFWYRQQPGQSLTLIATANQGSEATYESGFVIDKFPISRPNLTFSTLTVSNMSPEDSSIYLCSVSHGSYGYTFGSGTRLTVV.

There are many counts of this clonotype. The chain employs TRBV12-3 or TRBV12-4 and TRBJ1-5; maybe TRBD1 (5 bases). This CDR3 contains 12 residues. The germline V and J ends were trimmed by 7 bases and 7 bases, with 11 bases remaining between them. This chain's CDR3 is CASTIGDQPQHF. The CDR3, as DNA: TGTGCCAGCACTATAGGGGACCAGCCCCAGCATTTT.

The CDR3 DNA follows: TGTGCCAGCAGTTTGACAACGCTAGCGGGAGTAAGGGAGCAGTACTTC. This gives the protein CASSLTTLAGVREQYF. V is TRBV6-2 or TRBV6-3 and J is TRBJ2-7, with TRBD2 matching over 10 bases. This CDR3 region has 16 residues. V shed 4 bases and J 7 bases; nucleotides not matched to a gene: 13. The germline V gene has CDR1 MNHEY and CDR2 SVGEGT.

A note on this clonotype: Just one base apart from a much larger clone, this may be a read error. The CDR3 region is CTSSSDPRSGYTF. As DNA, the CDR3 is TGTACCAGCAGTTCCGACCCCCGAAGTGGCTACACCTTC. The genes are TRBV27 and TRBJ1-2; no clear D gene. The CDR3 consists of 13 residues. The germline gives CDR1 MNHEY, CDR2 SMNVEV (reference sequence).

The table lists this clonotype with many counts. The rearrangement links TRBV28 to TRBJ2-7; D perhaps matches TRBD2 (6 bases). The germline V and J ends were trimmed by 2 bases and 4 bases, with 21 bases remaining between them. In germline, CDR1 is MDHEN, CDR2 SYDVKM. This CDR3 is 17 amino acids long. This chain's CDR3 is CASSLPGGSAESYEQYF. The CDR3, as DNA: TGTGCCAGCAGTTTACCCGGGGGAAGCGCCGAATCTTACGAGCAGTACTTC.

This clonotype was observed at least ten times. The V call is TRBV12-3 or TRBV12-4, the J call TRBJ1-1; TRBD1 agrees at 7 bases. With 5 bases clipped from V and 1 base from J, the junction kept 4 bases outside the gene matches. This CDR3 has 14 residues. In nucleotides, the CDR3 is TGTGCCAGCAGTGAGACAGGGCCGAACACTGAAGCTTTCTTT. Translated: CASSETGPNTEAFF.

This clonotype was seen ten or more times. The chain uses TRBV7-8 and TRBJ1-2, with D uncertain. The V gene's germline CDR1 is SGHVS and CDR2 FQNEAQ. CDR3 length equals 16 residues. V lost 1 base, J lost 4 bases, and 16 bases lay in between. The CDR3 DNA is TGTGCCAGCAGCTTAGGAACCGCCGGGGTTCTCTATGGCTACACCTTC. Translated: CASSLGTAGVLYGYTF.

This clonotype was found a few times. This chain connects TRBV29-1 to TRBJ2-7, with TRBD2 as a possible D gene (6 bases). Looked up from germline, CDR1 is SQVTM and CDR2 is ANQGSEA. V lost 4 bases, J lost 5 bases, and 15 bases lay in between. The CDR3 covers 13 residues. CDR3 protein: CSVGDPGADEQYF. The CDR3, as DNA: TGCAGCGTTGGGGACCCGGGAGCAGACGAGCAGTACTTC.